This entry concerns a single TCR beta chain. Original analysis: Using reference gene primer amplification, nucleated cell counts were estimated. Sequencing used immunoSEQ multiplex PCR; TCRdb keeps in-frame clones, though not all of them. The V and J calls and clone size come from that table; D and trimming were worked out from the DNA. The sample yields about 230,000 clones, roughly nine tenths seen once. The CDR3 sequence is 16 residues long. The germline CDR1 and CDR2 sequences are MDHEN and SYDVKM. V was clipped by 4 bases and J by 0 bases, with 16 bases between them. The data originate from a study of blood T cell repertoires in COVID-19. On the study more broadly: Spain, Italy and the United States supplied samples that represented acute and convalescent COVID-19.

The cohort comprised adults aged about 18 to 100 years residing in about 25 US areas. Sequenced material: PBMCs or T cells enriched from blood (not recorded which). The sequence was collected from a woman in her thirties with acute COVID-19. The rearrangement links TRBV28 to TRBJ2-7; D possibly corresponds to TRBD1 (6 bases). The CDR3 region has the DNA TGTGCCAGCAGTTCCAGGACAGACCTGAACTCCTACGAGCAGTACTTC. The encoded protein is CASSSRTDLNSYEQYF.